Below are 30 T cell receptor beta chains sequenced from a single sample in a study of blood T cell repertoires in COVID-19. Clones were read by immunoSEQ multiplex PCR, and TCRdb kept only the in-frame ones, dropping some. The sample carries approximately 160,000 clones, 80% to 85% recorded once. The sequencing input was peripheral blood. The receptors come from a man between 18 and 35 years old with active or convalescent COVID-19.

The CDR3 bases are TGTGCCAGCAGTCCTCGGACTAGCTTAGCGGTTGAGCAGTTCTTC. The encoded protein is CASSPRTSLAVEQFF. The rearrangement uses TRBV6-5 and TRBJ2-1; 8 nucleotides match TRBD2. Germline loops: CDR1 MNHEY, CDR2 SVGAGI. The V gene end was trimmed by 5 bases and the J gene end by 9 bases; junction bases not matched to a gene: 12. This CDR3 comprises 15 residues.

This clone has just one count. Here the CDR3 DNA reads TGCAGCGTATGGGGGAGGAGCACAGATACGCAGTATTTT. Translation: CSVWGRSTDTQYF. The chain recombines TRBV29-1 with TRBJ2-3, with D possibly matching TRBD2 (6 bases). V lost 6 bases to trimming and J lost 0 bases, with 10 bases between them. CDR1 is SQVTM and CDR2 is ANQGSEA in the germline V gene. The length of the CDR3 is 13 residues.

This sequence joins TRBV7-2 and TRBJ2-6, with D maybe TRBD1 (5 bases). Germline V lookup: CDR1 SGHTA, CDR2 FQGNSA. Trimming removed 2 bases at V and 2 bases at J, with 7 bases between. The CDR3 covers 15 residues. The CDR3 sequence: CASSLLGPGANVLTF. The CDR3, as DNA: TGTGCCAGCAGCTTACTGGGGCCTGGGGCCAACGTCCTGACTTTC. Together with reference TRBV7-2 and TRBJ2-6, the CDR3 gives the full variable domain: GAGVSQSPSNKVTEKGKDVELRCDPISGHTALYWYRQSLGQGLEFLIYFQGNSAPDKSGLPSDRFSAERTGGSVSTLTIQRTQQEDSAVYLCASSLLGPGANVLTFGAGSRLTVL.

There are a few counts of this clone. This chain connects TRBV6-5 to TRBJ2-1, with D possibly being TRBD1 (5 bases). V was pared by 2 bases and J by 9 bases, with 8 bases between. The CDR3 is 12 residues long. Looked up from germline, CDR1 is MNHEY and CDR2 is SVGAGI. The CDR3 DNA reads TGTGCCAGCAGTTACAGGGGCGTTGAGCAGTTCTTC. Residues: CASSYRGVEQFF.

The chain combines TRBV7-2 with TRBJ1-1; no reliable D call. The ends were cut back, 6 bases at V and 1 base at J, with 6 bases in the middle. Germline CDR1 reads SGHTA; CDR2 reads FQGNSA. The CDR3 is made up of 12 amino acids. The CDR3 DNA follows: TGTGCCAGCAGTCCTACGAACACTGAAGCTTTCTTT. This codes for CASSPTNTEAFF.

This chain uses TRBV28 with TRBJ2-5; 8 bases are shared with TRBD1. Germline trimming cut 6 bases from V and 5 bases from J; bases unmatched to any gene: 8. The V gene's germline CDR1 is MDHEN and CDR2 SYDVKM. The CDR3 runs to 14 residues. The CDR3 coding sequence is TGTGCCAGCAGACCAGGGGGCAGGGCGGAGACCCAGTACTTC. Its translation is CASRPGGRAETQYF.

This chain links TRBV4-2 with TRBJ1-5; TRBD1 matches 9 bases. The CDR3 is made up of 14 amino acids. V lost 3 bases, J lost 9 bases, and 6 bases stayed unmatched. The germline gives CDR1 LGHNA, CDR2 YNFKEQ. Written as DNA, the CDR3 is TGTGCCAGCAGCCAGCCGGGACAGGGACCGCCCCAGCATTTT. Encoded protein: CASSQPGQGPPQHF.

This sequence joins TRBV9 and TRBJ1-1, with D possibly TRBD1 on 6 matching bases. The CDR3 loop spans 14 amino acids. CDR1 is SGDLS, CDR2 YYNGEE, per germline. With 2 bases removed from V and 1 base from J, the gap between germline ends came to 9 bases. CDR3 residues: CASSVGRGNTEAFF. DNA of the CDR3: TGTGCCAGCAGCGTTGGCAGGGGGAACACTGAAGCTTTCTTT.

The chain employs TRBV5-1 and TRBJ1-1; D perhaps matches TRBD1 (5 bases). In germline, CDR1 is SGHRS, CDR2 YFSETQ. V lost 0 bases, J lost 4 bases, and 10 bases lay in between. CDR3 size: 14 residues. The DNA for the CDR3 is TGCGCCAGCAGCTTGGTTTCAGGGCCCACTGAAGCTTTCTTT. Protein: CASSLVSGPTEAFF.

V and J are TRBV11-1 and TRBJ1-5; 8 nucleotides match TRBD1. The ends lost 5 bases at V and 6 bases at J; junction bases unmatched: 3. The CDR3 is 13 residues long. Germline CDR1 reads SGHAT; CDR2 reads FQDESV (reference sequence). CDR3 loop: CASSQDRVQPQHF. In DNA form, the CDR3 reads TGTGCCAGCAGCCAGGACAGGGTTCAGCCCCAGCATTTT.

The rearrangement joins TRBV6-5 to TRBJ2-6; D remains ambiguous. V was pared by 5 bases and J by 2 bases, with 7 bases between. The CDR3 contains 14 residues. Germline CDR1 MNHEY, CDR2 SVGAGI. As DNA, the CDR3 is TGTGCCAGCAGTCAACAGACTGGGGCCAACGTCCTGACTTTC. Its protein is CASSQQTGANVLTF.

The chain has TRBV9 and TRBJ1-3; D remains ambiguous. CDR3 size: 14 residues. From germline, CDR1 is SGDLS and CDR2 YYNGEE. Trimming took off 2 bases at V and 0 bases at J, with 6 bases between the two ends. CDR3 DNA: TGTGCCAGCAGCGTCCACAGCTCTGGAAACACCATATATTTT. This codes for CASSVHSSGNTIYF.

V is TRBV4-1 and J is TRBJ1-3, with D possibly being TRBD1 (5 bases). The germline gives CDR1 MGHRA, CDR2 YSYEKL. This CDR3 comprises 14 residues. Trimming shortened V by 1 base and J by 4 bases, and 8 bases separated the two germline ends. CDR3 coding DNA: TGCGCCAGCAGCCAAGGACAGAGAGGAAACACCATATATTTT. This gives the protein CASSQGQRGNTIYF.

The rearrangement joins TRBV2 to TRBJ1-1, with D unresolved. Trimming cost V 1 base and J 1 base, with 7 bases left between them. CDR3 length: 14 amino acids. Germline V gene data show CDR1 as SNHLY and CDR2 as FYNNEI. DNA of the CDR3: TGTGCCAGCAGTGAAGGATGGGCGAACACTGAAGCTTTCTTT. It is translated as CASSEGWANTEAFF. The complete variable domain, with remaining parts taken from reference TRBV2 and TRBJ1-1, reads EPEVTQTPSHQVTQMGQEVILRCVPISNHLYFYWYRQILGQKVEFLVSFYNNEISEKSEIFDDQFSVERPDGSNFTLKIRSTKLEDSAMYFCASSEGWANTEAFFGQGTRLTVV.

The DNA for the CDR3 is TGTGCCAGTAGTATCGGGACAGATATACGCGAGCAGTACTTC. Encoded protein: CASSIGTDIREQYF. This sequence joins TRBV19 and TRBJ2-7; 7 bases align to TRBD1. The trim removed 3 bases at V and 6 bases at J, leaving 8 bases unmatched. Germline V gene sequence: CDR1 LNHDA, CDR2 SQIVND (reference sequence). This CDR3 region has 14 residues.

The chain has TRBV6-5 and TRBJ2-3; TRBD1 aligns across 8 bases. This CDR3 has 13 amino acids. Per the germline V gene, CDR1 is MNHEY and CDR2 is SVGAGI. V lost 11 bases to trimming and J lost 0 bases; unmatched junction nucleotides: 4. The CDR3 spells CAGQGVSTDTQYF. The CDR3 DNA sequence: TGTGCCGGACAGGGCGTAAGCACAGATACGCAGTATTTT.

J is TRBJ2-5 and V is TRBV19; TRBD2 matches 13 bases. The CDR3 has 15 residues. The ends lost 6 bases at V and 5 bases at J; junction bases unmatched: 6. Germline lookup yields CDR1 LNHDA and CDR2 SQIVND (reference sequence). This CDR3 reads CASSRRTSGSETQYF. For the CDR3, the DNA is TGTGCCAGTAGCCGCAGGACTAGCGGGAGTGAGACCCAGTACTTC.

V and J are TRBV15 and TRBJ2-7, with 9 nucleotides matching TRBD1. The CDR3 has 15 amino acids. Per the germline V gene, CDR1 is LNHNV and CDR2 is YYDKDF (reference sequence). V lost 4 bases to trimming and J lost 5 bases; unmatched junction nucleotides: 9. The DNA for the CDR3 is TGTGCCACCAGCACACCCAGGACAGGGGCGGACGAGCAGTACTTC. It yields the protein CATSTPRTGADEQYF. Supplemented by reference TRBV15 and TRBJ2-7, the full variable domain reads DAMVIQNPRYQVTQFGKPVTLSCSQTLNHNVMYWYQQKSSQAPKLLFHYYDKDFNNEADTPDNFQSRRPNTSFCFLDIRSPGLGDTAMYLCATSTPRTGADEQYFGPGTRLTVT.

The chain links TRBV25-1 to TRBJ1-2; 7 bases match TRBD1. The CDR3 totals 13 residues. Germline V gives CDR1 MGHDK, CDR2 SYGVNS. V gave up 3 bases and J gave up 4 bases; unmatched junction bases: 2. CDR3 DNA: TGTGCCAGCAGTGATACAGGGGTCTATGGCTACACCTTC. Amino acid sequence: CASSDTGVYGYTF.

The J gene is TRBJ2-2, the V gene TRBV11-2; 7 positions agree with TRBD1. CDR1 and CDR2 (germline): SGHAT, FQNNGV. V shed 5 bases and J 9 bases; nucleotides not matched to a gene: 12. This CDR3 region has 15 residues. The CDR3 sequence: CASSRTGTAFRELFF. The CDR3, as DNA: TGTGCCAGCAGCAGAACCGGGACAGCTTTCCGGGAGCTGTTTTTT.

This chain links TRBV7-9 with TRBJ1-2, with a tentative D call TRBD1 (5 bases). Deletions cut 8 bases from V and 4 bases from J, with 14 bases between. In germline, CDR1 is SEHNR, CDR2 FQNEAQ (reference sequence). The CDR3 is 13 residues long. CDR3 loop: CASEEGSTYGYTF. CDR3 nucleotides: TGTGCCAGCGAGGAGGGGTCTACCTATGGCTACACCTTC.

V gene TRBV4-2 combines with J gene TRBJ2-2, with TRBD1 as a possible D gene (5 bases). V lost 0 bases and J 0 bases, leaving 11 bases between the germline ends. The length of the CDR3 is 17 residues. The V gene's germline CDR1 is LGHNA and CDR2 YNFKEQ. CDR3: CASSQEVGLANTGELFF. The CDR3 DNA reads as TGTGCCAGCAGCCAAGAGGTGGGGCTAGCGAACACCGGGGAGCTGTTTTTT.

This clone was found a few times. This sequence joins TRBV5-4 and TRBJ2-7; 10 bases line up with TRBD2. Germline CDR1 reads SGHNT; CDR2 reads YYREEE (reference sequence). V shed 4 bases and J 3 bases; nucleotides not matched to a gene: 7. This CDR3 contains 15 residues. The CDR3 DNA is TGTGCCAGCAGCCCTAGCGGGGGAGTTTTCTACGAGCAGTACTTC. It codes for CASSPSGGVFYEQYF.

This CDR3 is CASSLSGGTSTDTQYF. CDR3 nucleotide sequence: TGTGCCAGCAGCTTAAGCGGAGGGACGAGCACAGATACGCAGTATTTT. The rearrangement joins TRBV7-2 to TRBJ2-3; D is perhaps TRBD2 (6 bases). V dropped 2 bases and J dropped 0 bases, with 12 bases sitting between them. This CDR3 is 16 amino acids long. Germline CDR1 SGHTA, CDR2 FQGNSA.

The J gene is TRBJ2-2, the V gene TRBV2; D perhaps matches TRBD1 (5 bases). V lost 6 bases and J lost 1, with 12 bases in between. Germline V gives CDR1 SNHLY, CDR2 FYNNEI. This CDR3 has 15 residues. The CDR3 loop is CASRNYRRNTGELFF. The CDR3 nucleotides are TGTGCCAGCAGGAATTACAGGAGGAACACCGGGGAGCTGTTTTTT.

V gene TRBV6-5 combines with J gene TRBJ2-5; D might be TRBD1 (6 bases). This CDR3 comprises 16 residues. In germline, CDR1 is MNHEY, CDR2 SVGAGI. The germline V and J ends were trimmed by 0 bases and 5 bases, with 16 bases remaining between them. The CDR3, as DNA: TGTGCCAGCAGTTACTCGTTGGCCAGCCAGGGGGAGACCCAGTACTTC. Amino acid sequence: CASSYSLASQGETQYF.

The gene calls are TRBV11-2 and TRBJ2-2; 11 bases fit TRBD2. The CDR3 is 17 residues long. The germline CDR1 and CDR2 sequences are SGHAT and FQNNGV. Trimming took 2 bases from V and 6 from J; bases not matched to a gene: 8. The CDR3 DNA reads TGTGCCAGCAGCTTATACGGGCTAGCGGGGGGATCCGGGGAGCTGTTTTTT. Its protein is CASSLYGLAGGSGELFF.

This sequence joins TRBV7-9 and TRBJ2-3; D may be TRBD2 (6 bases). Germline V CDR1 and CDR2: SEHNR, FQNEAQ (reference sequence). The CDR3 has 14 residues. The V end was cut by 6 bases, the J end by 0 bases, with 10 bases between. The CDR3 DNA is TGTGCCAGCAGGGGACTCATTAGCACAGATACGCAGTATTTT. This codes for CASRGLISTDTQYF.

This clone has only a few counts. V gene TRBV4-1 combines with J gene TRBJ2-5, with 7 bases lining up with TRBD1. V was clipped by 4 bases and J by 0 bases; unmatched bases: 11. The CDR3 has 17 residues. Germline values: CDR1 MGHRA, CDR2 YSYEKL. CDR3 protein: CASSLTHGTADQETQYF. The DNA of the CDR3 is TGCGCCAGCAGCCTGACCCACGGGACAGCCGACCAAGAGACCCAGTACTTC.

The V gene is TRBV7-6, the J gene TRBJ2-3; TRBD1 aligns across 10 bases. This CDR3 has 16 residues. Germline lookup yields CDR1 SGHVS and CDR2 FNYEAQ. V gave up 4 bases and J gave up 5 bases; unmatched junction bases: 9. The CDR3 sequence: CASSSLRQGAGDTQYF. CDR3 bases: TGTGCCAGCAGCTCTTTGAGACAGGGGGCGGGAGATACGCAGTATTTT.